One and the same sample provided the 30 T cell receptor beta chains below, sequenced in a study of blood T cells in healthy people across ages. With a J-beta primer mix and a sample-barcoded 5' primer, a second PCR ran roughly 6 to 11 cycles. In TCRdb, the 5' RACE reads were re-called with MiXCR into one record per CDR3 protein. Among about 730,000 distinct CDR3 sequences listed, approximately 39% were seen once. The sequencing input was blood. All receptors come from a woman in her fifties or sixties in good health.

This chain links TRBV20-1 with TRBJ2-3, with TRBD1 matching 8 bases. J was trimmed by 0 bases and V by 5 bases; bases with no gene match: 7. Germline CDR1 is DFQATT and CDR2 is SNEGSKA (reference sequence). The CDR3 length is 15 residues. The CDR3 nucleotides are TGCAGTGCTCCTGGACAGGGATACAGCACAGATACGCAGTATTTT. Its translation: CSAPGQGYSTDTQYF.

The chain's CDR3 is CASSEGSMGYNEQFF. DNA of the CDR3: TGTGCCAGCAGTGAAGGGAGTATGGGCTACAATGAGCAGTTCTTC. This chain uses TRBV2 with TRBJ2-1; D gene uncertain. From germline, CDR1 is SNHLY and CDR2 FYNNEI. Trimming left V 1 base short and J 3 bases short, with 10 bases between. The CDR3 runs to 15 residues.

This chain joins TRBV6-1 and TRBJ2-5; tentatively, D is TRBD2 (6 bases). The CDR3 covers 14 residues. Per germline, CDR1 MNHNS and CDR2 SASEGT. V lost 3 bases and J 5 bases, leaving 13 bases between the germline ends. In DNA, the CDR3 is TGTGCCAGCAGTGATAACCGACGGGGGGAGACCCAGTACTTC. Protein: CASSDNRRGETQYF.

The rearrangement uses TRBV6-5 and TRBJ2-1; 10 positions agree with TRBD2. The CDR3 is 16 residues long. V lost 2 bases, J lost 13 bases, and 14 bases stayed unmatched. From germline, CDR1 is MNHEY and CDR2 SVGAGI. Here the CDR3 reads CASSYGLAGANRLQFF. In nucleotides, the CDR3 is TGTGCCAGCAGTTACGGGCTAGCGGGGGCTAACCGTCTTCAGTTCTTC.

The rearrangement joins TRBV7-9 to TRBJ2-1; 9 bases are a match to TRBD1. V shed 6 bases and J 9 bases; nucleotides not matched to a gene: 12. Per the germline V gene, CDR1 is SEHNR and CDR2 is FQNEAQ (reference sequence). CDR3 length: 15 amino acids. CDR3 amino acids: CASSTSGQGSTEQFF. The CDR3 DNA reads as TGTGCCAGCAGTACATCGGGACAGGGTTCTACTGAGCAGTTCTTC.

This rearrangement joins TRBV9 to TRBJ1-6, with D tentatively TRBD1 (5 bases). The V gene lost 0 bases and the J gene lost 5 bases, with 12 bases spanning the gap. The CDR3 has 16 residues. Germline CDR1 and CDR2: SGDLS and YYNGEE. CDR3: CASSVGVGENNSPLHF. For the CDR3, the DNA is TGTGCCAGCAGCGTAGGGGTAGGGGAGAATAATTCACCCCTCCACTTT.

The chain combines TRBV6-4 with TRBJ2-5; D not certain. From germline, CDR1 is MRHNA and CDR2 SNTAGT. This CDR3 has 14 amino acids. V lost 2 bases and J 7 bases, leaving 14 bases between the germline ends. CDR3 sequence reads: CASSDGQEPGTQYF. In nucleotides, the CDR3 is TGTGCCAGCAGTGACGGGCAGGAGCCCGGGACCCAGTACTTC.

The chain employs TRBV20-1 and TRBJ1-2; D possibly corresponds to TRBD1 (5 bases). CDR1 is DFQATT, CDR2 SNEGSKA, per germline (reference sequence). This CDR3 is built from 16 residues. Trimming stripped 5 bases from V and 1 base from J, with 20 bases between. The CDR3 protein is CSAARLSGTYNYGYTF. Here the CDR3 DNA reads TGCAGTGCTGCGAGACTGTCAGGGACCTATAACTATGGCTACACCTTC.

V and J are TRBV5-1 and TRBJ2-5, with TRBD2 matching over 8 bases. After removal of 0 bases from V and 2 bases from J, the junction contained 9 bases not matched to a gene. The CDR3 runs to 17 residues. Germline V lookup: CDR1 SGHRS, CDR2 YFSETQ. In DNA, the CDR3 is TGCGCCAGCAGCTTGGCGGTAACTAGCGGAGATCAAGAGACCCAGTACTTC. This codes for CASSLAVTSGDQETQYF.

This clonotype showed up just a few times. The chain joins TRBV11-1 to TRBJ2-7; 9 bases are a match to TRBD1. CDR1 SGHAT and CDR2 FQDESV come from the germline V gene (reference sequence). The V segment lost 5 bases and the J segment 2 bases; nucleotides outside the gene matches: 7. The CDR3 spans 15 residues. In nucleotides, the CDR3 is TGTGCCAGCAGCAACGCCGGGACAGGGCCCTACGAGCAGTACTTC. Protein: CASSNAGTGPYEQYF.

This sequence joins TRBV27 and TRBJ2-7; 15 bases align to TRBD2. With 7 bases clipped from V and 2 bases from J, the junction kept 9 bases outside the gene matches. Germline V gene data show CDR1 as MNHEY and CDR2 as SMNVEV (reference sequence). The CDR3 has 17 residues. The chain's CDR3 is CASKPGLAGGPAYEQYF. Here the CDR3 DNA reads TGTGCCAGCAAACCGGGACTAGCGGGAGGCCCAGCCTACGAGCAGTACTTC.

This clonotype turned up a few times. The V and J genes are TRBV6-2 or TRBV6-3 and TRBJ2-1; a possible D gene is TRBD1 (5 bases). Between the trimmed V and J ends, which lost 7 bases and 0 bases, there was a span of 22 bases. The germline CDR1 and CDR2 sequences are MNHEY and SVGEGT. This CDR3 region has 18 residues. The CDR3 here is CASTSTLTATFSYNEQFF. The CDR3 DNA reads TGTGCCAGCACCAGTACCCTGACAGCGACCTTCTCCTACAATGAGCAGTTCTTC.

The V call is TRBV7-9, the J call TRBJ2-7, with a possible D match to TRBD1 (5 bases). The ends were cut back, 5 bases at V and 5 bases at J, with 16 bases in the middle. The germline V gene has CDR1 SEHNR and CDR2 FQNEAQ (reference sequence). CDR3 length: 14 residues. The CDR3: CASSPTLGLDEQYF. CDR3 bases: TGTGCCAGCAGCCCGACGTTGGGGCTGGACGAGCAGTACTTC.

The V gene is TRBV25-1, the J gene TRBJ2-1; 13 bases align to TRBD2. The junction had 1 base not matched to a gene; V was cut back by 7 bases and J by 7 bases. The CDR3 contains 13 residues. The germline V gene encodes CDR1 MGHDK and CDR2 SYGVNS. CDR3 sequence: CASKLAGGNEQFF. The CDR3 bases are TGTGCCAGCAAACTAGCGGGAGGGAATGAGCAGTTCTTC.

This clonotype was observed a handful of times. The genes are TRBV29-1 and TRBJ2-2; perhaps TRBD1 as D (5 bases). The CDR3 length is 13 residues. Per the germline V gene, CDR1 is SQVTM and CDR2 is ANQGSEA. Trimming removed 4 bases from V and 0 bases from J, with 6 bases in between. In DNA form, the CDR3 reads TGCAGCGTTGGGGGCCCGAACACCGGGGAGCTGTTTTTT. Amino acid sequence: CSVGGPNTGELFF.

The V and J genes are TRBV10-3 and TRBJ1-5, with 7 bases that match TRBD1. J lost 5 bases, V lost 8 bases, and 6 bases had no gene match. The CDR3 loop spans 13 amino acids. Per germline, CDR1 ENHRY and CDR2 SYGVKD. The CDR3 DNA reads as TGTGCCATCCAAGGGGGCCAAGATCAGCCCCAGCATTTT. Residues: CAIQGGQDQPQHF.

The chain carries TRBV6-1 and TRBJ2-4; D is ambiguous. The DNA end favors TRBJ2-7, so the J call may be wrong. Germline CDR1 MNHNS, CDR2 SASEGT. The CDR3 is made up of 19 amino acids. DNA of the CDR3: TGTGCCAGCAGTGAGGGTCTCTGGAAAGTCCTCATGATTTACTACGAGCAGTACTTC. Translating it yields CASSEGLWKVLMIYYEQYF.

This chain links TRBV5-1 with TRBJ1-1; tentatively, D is TRBD1 (5 bases). Per germline, CDR1 SGHRS and CDR2 YFSETQ. The CDR3 has 15 residues. The V gene lost 4 bases and the J gene lost 1 base, with 14 bases spanning the gap. The DNA of the CDR3 is TGCGCCAGCAGCCCGGGACTGAATGCGAACACTGAAGCTTTCTTT. It codes for CASSPGLNANTEAFF.

A remark on this clonotype: Possible read error: a much larger clone is one base away. This chain links TRBV29-1 with TRBJ2-4; D remains unclear. V was trimmed by 5 bases and J by 8 bases, leaving 13 bases between them. Germline assignment: CDR1 SQVTM and CDR2 ANQGSEA. The CDR3 extends over 12 amino acids. CDR3 protein: CSVRMVDDIQYF. The CDR3 nucleotides are TGCAGCGTTCGTATGGTCGACGACATTCAGTACTTC.

This clonotype has at least ten counts. Here the CDR3 reads CSAGLGGGLSYEQYF. The CDR3 DNA follows: TGCAGTGCTGGGCTCGGCGGGGGCCTCTCCTACGAGCAGTACTTC. The V and J genes are TRBV20-1 and TRBJ2-7; D possibly corresponds to TRBD2 (7 bases). V was cut by 5 bases and J by 0 bases, with 17 bases left in between. The CDR3 has 15 residues. The germline V gene has CDR1 DFQATT and CDR2 SNEGSKA (reference sequence).

This clonotype was seen a handful of times. V usage is TRBV6-5 and J usage is TRBJ1-2; D gene unclear. CDR1 is MNHEY, CDR2 SVGAGI, per germline. Between the trimmed V and J ends, which lost 6 bases and 4 bases, there was a span of 12 bases. CDR3 size: 13 residues. CDR3 region: CASRRGLIYGYTF. The CDR3 bases are TGTGCCAGCAGACGCGGCCTCATCTATGGCTACACCTTC.

This clonotype showed up just a few times. The chain couples TRBV27 to TRBJ2-1; 7 positions match TRBD1. The V segment lost 5 bases and the J segment 6 bases; nucleotides outside the gene matches: 10. Per the germline V gene, CDR1 is MNHEY and CDR2 is SMNVEV (reference sequence). The CDR3 loop spans 15 amino acids. CDR3 in DNA: TGTGCCAGCAGTGTCGAACAGGGGTTCATCAATGAGCAGTTCTTC. Protein sequence: CASSVEQGFINEQFF.

This clonotype was seen a few times. The chain combines TRBV29-1 with TRBJ2-5; D not resolved. Trimming cost V 1 base and J 5 bases, with 14 bases left between them. Germline-derived CDR1 and CDR2 are SQVTM and ANQGSEA. CDR3 length: 14 residues. For the CDR3, the DNA is TGCAGCGTTGAAGTTAGGTCTCGGGCGGAGACCCAGTACTTC. The encoded protein is CSVEVRSRAETQYF.

This clonotype came up a few times. This chain joins TRBV6-6 and TRBJ2-3, with 7 bases identical to TRBD1. The CDR3 is 13 residues long. The trim removed 5 bases at V and 9 bases at J, leaving 8 bases unmatched. CDR1 and CDR2 from the germline V gene are MNHNY and SVGAGI (reference sequence). CDR3 in DNA: TGTGCCAGCAGTACCCAGACAGGGTACACGCAGTATTTT. This encodes CASSTQTGYTQYF.

This clonotype was seen at least ten times. The chain carries TRBV29-1 and TRBJ2-7, with TRBD1 identical over 10 bases. V dropped 4 bases and J dropped 4; count of bases not matched to a gene: 1. CDR3 length: 12 residues. Germline CDR1 reads SQVTM; CDR2 reads ANQGSEA. The CDR3 region has the DNA TGCAGCGTTGTGGGACAGGGGTACGAGCAGTACTTC. Its translation is CSVVGQGYEQYF.

This sequence joins TRBV25-1 and TRBJ2-5; D ambiguous. The V gene lost 10 bases and the J gene lost 0 bases, with 18 bases spanning the gap. The CDR3 is 15 amino acids. The germline V gene encodes CDR1 MGHDK and CDR2 SYGVNS. The CDR3 nucleotides are TGTGCCACATCCTTGGGAACGATTAACCAAGAGACCCAGTACTTC. Amino acids: CATSLGTINQETQYF.

The CDR3, as DNA: TGTGCCAGCAGCCCATGGAGGGGGGGCTTCTACGAGCAGTACTTC. Protein sequence: CASSPWRGGFYEQYF. J is TRBJ2-5 and V is TRBV7-2, with a possible D match to TRBD2 (7 bases). The DNA end favors TRBJ2-7, so the J call may be wrong. The CDR3 is made up of 15 amino acids. Germline assignment: CDR1 SGHTA and CDR2 FQGNSA.

This rearrangement joins TRBV3-1 to TRBJ1-5; D is uncertain. The CDR3 has 13 amino acids. Trimming stripped 2 bases from V and 6 bases from J, with 8 bases between. Germline V lookup: CDR1 LGHDT, CDR2 YNNKEL (reference sequence). This CDR3 is CASSQLDGQPQHF. The CDR3 DNA reads TGTGCCAGCAGCCAATTGGACGGTCAGCCCCAGCATTTT.

The chain carries TRBV12-3 or TRBV12-4 and TRBJ1-6; D gene ambiguous. The CDR3 runs to 13 residues. Trimming pared 5 bases from V and 8 bases from J, leaving 10 bases between. Here the CDR3 DNA reads TGTGCCAGCAGTATACAGAGGGATTCACCCCTCCACTTT. It specifies CASSIQRDSPLHF.

Comment on this clonotype: A junction end diverges from the germline sequence, so it may reflect a read error. The V gene is TRBV4-3, the J gene TRBJ1-5; D is ambiguous. Germline V gene data show CDR1 as LGHNA and CDR2 as YSLEER. This CDR3 region has 15 residues. Written as DNA, the CDR3 is TGCTCCAGCAGCCAAGACCGGCAGGCCAATCAGCCCCAGCATTTT. It is translated as CSSSQDRQANQPQHF.